This T cell receptor beta chain is from a study of cytomegalovirus exposure and HLA in healthy donors. Looked up from germline, CDR1 is SGDLS and CDR2 is YYNGEE. Trimming at V came to 2 bases and at J to 4 bases, leaving 5 bases not matched to a gene. The CDR3 length is 15 residues. The PCR employed 60 Vbeta primers together with 13 Jbeta primers. Some clones are missing from TCRdb's copy, which holds only in-frame ones; the method was immunoSEQ multiplex PCR. The sample includes some 120,000 clones, 80% of them seen just once. Study findings and constraints: Some TCR beta chains (roughly 150 of them) were listed as cytomegalovirus-associated. CMV antigen specificity of a few CMV-associated chains was confirmed in vitro. Researchers reported from a later analysis that most CMV-associated TCR beta chains appeared HLA-restricted.

Of note for this clone: The target antigen is unknown.

The receptor comes from a male donor in good health and CMV-seronegative. The chain couples TRBV9 to TRBJ2-3, with 9 bases that match TRBD1. The sequencing input was PBMCs. CDR3 protein: CASSVWTGVPDTQYF. The DNA for the CDR3 is TGTGCCAGCAGCGTCTGGACAGGGGTCCCAGATACGCAGTATTTT.